A single sample gave rise to the 24 T cell receptor beta chains below, sequenced in a study of blood T cell repertoires in COVID-19. Here immunoSEQ multiplex PCR was the method, and the copy in TCRdb shows in-frame clones only, minus some. The data contain approximately 450,000 clones, around 91% of them singletons. Source material: PBMCs or T cells enriched from blood (not recorded which). The receptors here all came from a man between 25 and 39 years old who had recovered from COVID-19.

The chain joins TRBV7-9 to TRBJ1-1; D unresolved. This CDR3 comprises 14 residues. Germline V gene lookup returns CDR1 SEHNR and CDR2 FQNEAQ (reference sequence). V gave up 4 bases and J gave up 4 bases, with 13 bases separating them. CDR3 region: CASSSIGAVTEAFF. The CDR3 nucleotides read TGTGCCAGCAGCTCCATTGGTGCGGTCACTGAAGCTTTCTTT.

On this clone itself: This specimen includes other DNA sequences encoding the same CDR3. The chain employs TRBV10-3 and TRBJ1-5; D is undetermined. The germline V gene has CDR1 ENHRY and CDR2 SYGVKD. The CDR3 has 13 residues. Trimming took off 8 bases at V and 3 bases at J, with 11 bases between the two ends. CDR3 bases: TGTGCCATCTCTGGACGGGACAATCAGCCCCAGCATTTT. It encodes CAISGRDNQPQHF.

The V call is TRBV5-1, the J call TRBJ1-4; the D gene is possibly TRBD1 (6 bases). CDR3 size: 14 residues. The V and J ends lost 4 bases and 5 bases respectively, with 12 bases between them. Germline V gene data show CDR1 as SGHRS and CDR2 as YFSETQ. CDR3 protein: CASSQDGQNEKLFF. CDR3 DNA sequence: TGCGCCAGCAGCCAAGACGGACAGAATGAAAAACTGTTTTTT.

The chain has TRBV5-1 and TRBJ1-1; TRBD1 agrees at 9 bases. The V gene end was trimmed by 2 bases and the J gene end by 6 bases; junction bases not matched to a gene: 11. The CDR3 consists of 16 residues. Germline V gene data show CDR1 as SGHRS and CDR2 as YFSETQ. Here the CDR3 reads CASSFYRGRVDAEAFF. CDR3 coding DNA: TGCGCCAGCAGCTTCTACAGGGGGCGCGTAGATGCTGAAGCTTTCTTT.

The chain links TRBV5-5 to TRBJ1-4, with D perhaps TRBD1 (6 bases). CDR1 and CDR2 from the germline V gene are SGHKS and YYEKEE (reference sequence). V was trimmed by 0 bases and J by 7 bases, leaving 10 bases between them. The CDR3 is made up of 14 amino acids. CDR3: CASSLEQGSEKLFF. DNA of the CDR3: TGTGCCAGCAGCTTGGAACAGGGAAGTGAAAAACTGTTTTTT.

The table lists this clone with a count of one. The V call is TRBV7-6, the J call TRBJ1-5; D remains unclear. Looked up from germline, CDR1 is SGHVS and CDR2 is FNYEAQ. CDR3 length equals 20 residues. Trimming left V 2 bases short and J 0 bases short, with 23 bases between. This chain's CDR3 is CASSLFPPGLGDYSNQPQHF. In DNA, the CDR3 is TGTGCCAGCAGCTTATTCCCCCCGGGCCTGGGAGATTATAGCAATCAGCCCCAGCATTTT.

This chain links TRBV29-1 with TRBJ1-2; 8 bases agree with TRBD1. The trim removed 5 bases at V and 3 bases at J, leaving 5 bases unmatched. CDR1 is SQVTM, CDR2 ANQGSEA, per germline. This CDR3 comprises 13 residues. CDR3 loop: CSVFGQGHYGYTF. For the CDR3, the DNA is TGCAGCGTTTTTGGACAGGGCCACTATGGCTACACCTTC.

V usage is TRBV5-1 and J usage is TRBJ2-5, with 10 bases fitting TRBD2. The CDR3 totals 18 residues. After removal of 0 bases from V and 5 bases from J, the junction contained 13 bases not matched to a gene. Per the germline V gene, CDR1 is SGHRS and CDR2 is YFSETQ. CDR3 bases: TGCGCCAGCAGCTTGGGTTCTAGCGGGAGAGGAGGGTCGGAGACCCAGTACTTC. Translated, it gives CASSLGSSGRGGSETQYF. Full variable domain (remainder filled in from reference TRBV5-1 and TRBJ2-5): KAGVTQTPRYLIKTRGQQVTLSCSPISGHRSVSWYQQTPGQGLQFLFEYFSETQRNKGNFPGRFSGRQFSNSRSEMNVSTLELGDSALYLCASSLGSSGRGGSETQYFGPGTRLLVL.

This clone was detected once. The rearrangement joins TRBV9 to TRBJ1-2, with D possibly being TRBD1 (6 bases). Germline V lookup: CDR1 SGDLS, CDR2 YYNGEE. V was cut by 0 bases and J by 7 bases, with 19 bases left in between. This CDR3 is 16 amino acids long. In DNA, the CDR3 is TGTGCCAGCAGCGTAGCGCGGCTCGACAGGTCAGGTGGCTACACCTTC. This gives the protein CASSVARLDRSGGYTF. The full variable domain, with the rest looked up from reference TRBV9 and TRBJ1-2, is DSGVTQTPKHLITATGQRVTLRCSPRSGDLSVYWYQQSLDQGLQFLIQYYNGEERAKGNILERFSAQQFPDLHSELNLSSLELGDSALYFCASSVARLDRSGGYTFGSGTRLTVV.

This clone was seen only once. V usage is TRBV3-1 (or the pseudogene TRBV3-2) and J usage is TRBJ1-1; possible D gene TRBD1, 6 bases. The germline CDR1 and CDR2 sequences are LGHDT and YNNKEL (reference sequence). The length of the CDR3 is 16 residues. Trimming shortened V by 4 bases and J by 6 bases, and 21 bases separated the two germline ends. The CDR3: CASSRGGRGGLAEAFF. CDR3 coding DNA: TGTGCCAGCAGCCGGGGCGGGCGGGGGGGGCTTGCTGAAGCTTTCTTT.

This clone was seen a handful of times. This sequence joins TRBV10-3 and TRBJ2-7; TRBD2 agrees at 9 bases. The CDR3 is made up of 15 amino acids. The V gene's germline CDR1 is ENHRY and CDR2 SYGVKD. The V segment lost 3 bases and the J segment 4 bases; nucleotides outside the gene matches: 7. As DNA, the CDR3 is TGTGCCATCAGTGATCCTCCTAGCGGGGTTTACGAGCAGTACTTC. As protein: CAISDPPSGVYEQYF.

The chain is built from TRBV29-1 and TRBJ2-6; TRBD2 aligns across 8 bases. The CDR3 totals 20 residues. The junction had 17 bases not matched to a gene; V was cut back by 4 bases and J by 0 bases. The germline V gene has CDR1 SQVTM and CDR2 ANQGSEA. CDR3 sequence: CSVVGPEDSGETSGANVLTF. In nucleotides, the CDR3 is TGCAGCGTTGTAGGGCCGGAAGATAGCGGGGAGACCTCTGGGGCCAACGTCCTGACTTTC.

The J gene is TRBJ1-5, the V gene TRBV19; 8 bases line up with TRBD1. V was pared by 10 bases and J by 7 bases, with 9 bases of the junction left unmatched. The CDR3 consists of 13 residues. CDR1 LNHDA and CDR2 SQIVND come from the germline V gene (reference sequence). The CDR3 is CATRGQGVQPQHF. In DNA, the CDR3 is TGTGCCACCAGAGGACAGGGAGTGCAGCCCCAGCATTTT.

The CDR3, as DNA: TGCGCCAGCAGCCTTGGACTAGCGGGAGGGGGAGAGACCCAGTACTTC. It encodes CASSLGLAGGGETQYF. This chain joins TRBV5-1 and TRBJ2-5; 15 bases map to TRBD2. V shed 4 bases and J 4 bases; nucleotides not matched to a gene: 5. The germline V gene has CDR1 SGHRS and CDR2 YFSETQ. CDR3 length: 16 residues.

V usage is TRBV2 and J usage is TRBJ2-1; 12 bases align to TRBD2. Germline trimming cut 7 bases from V and 7 bases from J; bases unmatched to any gene: 5. Germline CDR1 reads SNHLY; CDR2 reads FYNNEI. The CDR3 has 14 amino acids. Here the CDR3 DNA reads TGTGCCAGCATGCGGGGACTAGCGGGTAATGAGCAGTTCTTC. Its protein is CASMRGLAGNEQFF.

The chain recombines TRBV27 with TRBJ1-1; 7 bases match TRBD1. Germline assignment: CDR1 MNHEY and CDR2 SMNVEV (reference sequence). Trimming at V came to 3 bases and at J to 7 bases, leaving 11 bases not matched to a gene. CDR3 length: 15 amino acids. The CDR3 region is CASSLRAGGSREAFF. The CDR3 coding sequence is TGTGCCAGCAGTTTGCGGGCAGGGGGTTCTCGTGAAGCTTTCTTT.

The chain's CDR3 is CATGTGSWTEAFF. In DNA form, the CDR3 reads TGTGCCACCGGAACAGGGAGTTGGACTGAAGCTTTCTTT. The V call is TRBV24-1, the J call TRBJ1-1, with D possibly TRBD1 on 6 matching bases. Germline CDR1 reads KGHDR; CDR2 reads SFDVKD. V gave up 9 bases and J gave up 5 bases, with 15 bases separating them. There are 13 residues in the CDR3.

The chain links TRBV27 to TRBJ2-7; D not certain. Germline V gene lookup returns CDR1 MNHEY and CDR2 SMNVEV (reference sequence). Trimming took 2 bases from V and 2 from J, leaving 13 bases between them. The CDR3 totals 15 residues. CDR3: CASSLNPPVAYEQYF. The CDR3 DNA follows: TGTGCCAGCAGTTTAAACCCCCCAGTCGCCTACGAGCAGTACTTC.

This chain links TRBV29-1 with TRBJ2-2; D may be TRBD1 (5 bases). The germline V and J ends were trimmed by 4 bases and 10 bases, with 13 bases remaining between them. CDR1 SQVTM and CDR2 ANQGSEA come from the germline V gene. The CDR3 length is 12 residues. For the CDR3, the DNA is TGCAGCGTTGTAACAGGCCGACAGGAGCTGTTTTTT. Translating it yields CSVVTGRQELFF.

The gene calls are TRBV27 and TRBJ2-7, with a weak D call TRBD2 (5 bases). Deletions cut 0 bases from V and 0 bases from J, with 6 bases between. This CDR3 region has 14 residues. Germline assignment: CDR1 MNHEY and CDR2 SMNVEV (reference sequence). CDR3 residues: CASSLSAGSYEQYF. In DNA, the CDR3 is TGTGCCAGCAGTTTATCGGCGGGCTCCTACGAGCAGTACTTC.

This chain joins TRBV28 and TRBJ1-1; tentatively, D is TRBD1 (6 bases). The germline V gene encodes CDR1 MDHEN and CDR2 SYDVKM. This CDR3 is 13 amino acids long. The ends were cut back, 6 bases at V and 5 bases at J, with 13 bases in the middle. The CDR3 DNA sequence: TGTGCCAGCAGACTCAAGGGGGGGACTGAAGCTTTCTTT. Encoded protein: CASRLKGGTEAFF.

This clone came up once. The chain combines TRBV19 with TRBJ1-2; 7 bases are a match to TRBD1. CDR3 size: 15 residues. Germline V CDR1 and CDR2: LNHDA, SQIVND (reference sequence). J gave up 4 bases and V 7 bases, and 12 bases lay outside the gene matches. The CDR3 region is CASKLGTDSFYGYTF. In DNA form, the CDR3 reads TGTGCCAGTAAGCTCGGGACAGATTCTTTCTATGGCTACACCTTC.

The rearrangement joins TRBV3-1 (or the pseudogene TRBV3-2) to TRBJ1-4, with 8 bases fitting TRBD1. V was clipped by 4 bases and J by 8 bases; unmatched bases: 6. The CDR3 consists of 14 residues. CDR1 and CDR2 (germline): LGHDT, YNNKEL (reference sequence). This chain's CDR3 is CASSRGQGGEKLFF. The CDR3 DNA reads as TGTGCCAGCAGCCGTGGACAGGGTGGAGAAAAACTGTTTTTT.

The chain couples TRBV27 to TRBJ1-1, with D possibly TRBD1 on 5 matching bases. CDR1 and CDR2 from the germline V gene are MNHEY and SMNVEV (reference sequence). The length of the CDR3 is 14 residues. V lost 5 bases and J 6 bases, leaving 16 bases between the germline ends. CDR3: CASSGGTRVAEAFF. The CDR3 nucleotides are TGTGCCAGCAGTGGGGGGACTCGGGTAGCTGAAGCTTTCTTT.